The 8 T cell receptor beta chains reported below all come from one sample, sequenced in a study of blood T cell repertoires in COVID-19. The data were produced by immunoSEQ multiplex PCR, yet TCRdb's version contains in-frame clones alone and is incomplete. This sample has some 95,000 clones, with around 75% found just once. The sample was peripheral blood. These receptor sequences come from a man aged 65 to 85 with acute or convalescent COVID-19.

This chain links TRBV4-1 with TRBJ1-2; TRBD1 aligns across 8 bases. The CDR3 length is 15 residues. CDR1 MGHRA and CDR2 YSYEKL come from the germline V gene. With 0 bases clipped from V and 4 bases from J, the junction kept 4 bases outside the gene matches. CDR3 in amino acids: CASSQDPGGTYGYTF. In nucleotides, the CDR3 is TGCGCCAGCAGCCAAGACCCAGGGGGCACCTATGGCTACACCTTC.

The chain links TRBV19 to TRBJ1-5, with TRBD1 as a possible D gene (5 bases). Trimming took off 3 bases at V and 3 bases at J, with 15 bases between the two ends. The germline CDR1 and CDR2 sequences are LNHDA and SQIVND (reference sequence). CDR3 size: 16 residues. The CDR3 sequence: CASSIKWGSYNQPQHF. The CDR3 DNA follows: TGTGCCAGTAGTATTAAATGGGGCTCCTACAATCAGCCCCAGCATTTT.

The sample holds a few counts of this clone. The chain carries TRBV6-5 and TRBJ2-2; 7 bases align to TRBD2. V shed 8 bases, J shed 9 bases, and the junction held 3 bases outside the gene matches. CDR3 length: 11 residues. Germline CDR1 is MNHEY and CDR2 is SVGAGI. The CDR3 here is CASAGVWELFF. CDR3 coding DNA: TGTGCCAGCGCGGGGGTATGGGAGCTGTTTTTT.

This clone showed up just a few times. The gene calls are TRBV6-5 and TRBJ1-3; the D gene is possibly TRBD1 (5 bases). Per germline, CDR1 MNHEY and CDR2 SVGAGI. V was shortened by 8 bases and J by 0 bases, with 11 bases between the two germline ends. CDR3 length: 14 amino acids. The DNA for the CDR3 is TGTGCCAGCTCGACAGTCAACTCTGGAAACACCATATATTTT. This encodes CASSTVNSGNTIYF.

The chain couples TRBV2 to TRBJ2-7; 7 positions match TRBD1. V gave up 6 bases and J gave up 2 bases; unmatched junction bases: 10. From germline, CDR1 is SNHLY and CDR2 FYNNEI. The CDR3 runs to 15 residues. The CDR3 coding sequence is TGTGCCAGCAGCCCGGGACAGAGTATAACCTACGAGCAGTACTTC. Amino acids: CASSPGQSITYEQYF.

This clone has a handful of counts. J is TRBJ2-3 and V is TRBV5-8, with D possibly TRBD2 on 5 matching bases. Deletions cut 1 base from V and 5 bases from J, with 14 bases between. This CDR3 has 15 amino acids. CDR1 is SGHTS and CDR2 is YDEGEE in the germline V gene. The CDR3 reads CASSLKEAPGDTQYF. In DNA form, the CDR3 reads TGTGCCAGCAGCTTGAAGGAGGCCCCTGGAGATACGCAGTATTTT.

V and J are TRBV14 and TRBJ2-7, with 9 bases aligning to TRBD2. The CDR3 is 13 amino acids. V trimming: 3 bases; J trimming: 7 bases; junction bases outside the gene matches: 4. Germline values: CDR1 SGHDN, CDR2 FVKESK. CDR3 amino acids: CASSHAGGEEQYF. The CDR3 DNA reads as TGTGCCAGCAGCCACGCGGGAGGGGAGGAGCAGTACTTC.

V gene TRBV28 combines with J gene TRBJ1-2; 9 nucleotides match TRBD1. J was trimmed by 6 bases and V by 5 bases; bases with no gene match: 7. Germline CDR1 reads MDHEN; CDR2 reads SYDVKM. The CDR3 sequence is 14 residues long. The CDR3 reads CASSPGTGRNGYTF. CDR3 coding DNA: TGTGCCAGCAGTCCCGGGACAGGGAGAAATGGCTACACCTTC.